This entry concerns a single T cell receptor (beta chain). This sample is part of a study of blood T cells in healthy people across ages. At least 5 micrograms of total RNA were extracted per sample. A sample-barcoded 5' primer and a J-beta primer mix were used in a second PCR of roughly 7 to 11 cycles. MiXCR, applied by TCRdb to the 5' RACE reads, yields one record per CDR3 protein. Of 780,000 or so distinct CDR3 sequences listed, 56% were seen once; the top ten hold roughly 25%. The CDR3 loop spans 14 amino acids. Germline loops: CDR1 MGHRA, CDR2 YSYEKL. V was shortened by 3 bases and J by 2 bases, with 11 bases between the two germline ends.

Sample: blood. The source of this sequence is a man aged 40-49 years in good health. This chain uses TRBV4-1 with TRBJ2-7, with a tentative D call TRBD1 (5 bases). CDR3 DNA: TGCGCCAGCAGCCATCCAGGGTCGGCCTACGAGCAGTACTTC. Protein sequence: CASSHPGSAYEQYF.